This T cell receptor (beta chain) comes out of a study of blood T cell repertoires in COVID-19. Using immunoSEQ multiplex PCR, the repertoire was profiled, and TCRdb retains in-frame clones only, with some absent. The repertoire holds approximately 120,000 clones, with roughly four fifths as singletons. The CDR3 loop spans 15 amino acids. Germline V gene lookup returns CDR1 MNHEY and CDR2 SMNVEV (reference sequence). V lost 2 bases to trimming and J lost 4 bases; unmatched junction nucleotides: 0. The TCR sequence derives from a man aged 25 to 40 who had recovered from COVID-19. The specimen was PBMCs or T cells enriched from blood (not recorded which). The rearrangement links TRBV27 to TRBJ2-2, with 11 bases fitting TRBD2. The CDR3 is CASSLLAGGTGELFF. The CDR3, as DNA: TGTGCCAGCAGTTTACTAGCGGGAGGCACCGGGGAGCTGTTTTTT.